This T cell receptor (beta chain) was profiled in a study of T cell responses to AZD1222 COVID-19 vaccine. As for this clone: Its antigen is unknown.

The study, taken as a whole, reports: Most donors were white British, females outnumbered males, and clonal diversity was possibly underestimated.

The CDR3 consists of 15 residues. Germline V gives CDR1 SGDLS, CDR2 YYNGEE. The ends lost 3 bases at V and 4 bases at J; junction bases unmatched: 6. Libraries were prepared by immunoSEQ multiplex PCR; TCRdb keeps only in-frame clonotypes and omits some of them. The table includes 120,000 or so clones, about nine tenths detected once. This sequence was found in an adult in good health. The V call is TRBV9, the J call TRBJ2-5, with TRBD2 matching over 10 bases. The material was peripheral blood, obtained on day 0 of AZD1222 vaccination. The DNA for the CDR3 is TGTGCCAGCAGCGCTGGACTAGCGGCAGGAGAGACCCAGTACTTC. This translates into CASSAGLAAGETQYF.